This T cell receptor beta chain originates from a study of blood T cell repertoires in COVID-19. About the study: Acute-phase and convalescent COVID-19 samples originated in the United States, Italy and Spain. Nucleic acid was either cDNA or gDNA, and it came from T cells, B-cell-depleted T cells, or PBMCs.

CDR1 and CDR2 (germline): GTSNPN, SVGIG (reference sequence). The CDR3 has 14 amino acids. The ends were cut back, 6 bases at V and 2 bases at J, with 16 bases in the middle. In the study's own analysis: The authors estimated nucleated cell counts from reference gene primer amplification. Measured with immunoSEQ multiplex PCR; TCRdb has only the in-frame clones, and not every one. V and J calls and clone size are copied from that table; D and trimming were computed from the DNA. Among 200,000 to 250,000 clones listed, about 83% were seen once. The V gene is TRBV30, the J gene TRBJ1-2; the D gene is possibly TRBD1 (6 bases). The clonotype comes from a woman in her fifties or sixties with acute or convalescent COVID-19. Sequencing was done on a sample of peripheral blood. The CDR3 is CACQDRRRNYGYTF. The CDR3 region has the DNA TGTGCCTGTCAAGACAGGAGACGGAACTATGGCTACACCTTC.